This T cell receptor beta chain was found in a study of shared clonotypes between healthy human individuals. In the study overall: Per donor, CD8 memory used one plate, CD8 naive used two, CD4 memory used three and CD4 naive used three.

Germline values: CDR1 LNHNV, CDR2 YYDKDF (reference sequence). V trimming: 5 bases; J trimming: 6 bases; junction bases outside the gene matches: 2. The CDR3 extends over 12 amino acids. Samples underwent the assay at deep level. The protocol was immunoSEQ multiplex PCR, while the TCRdb copy is restricted to in-frame clones and leaves out a portion. The profile shows about 2.4 million clones, 93% of them singletons. The sample taken for sequencing was naive CD4+ T cells from PBMCs. Subset reported: CD45RA+ positively selected. The chain couples TRBV15 to TRBJ1-2; TRBD1 aligns across 8 bases. This TCR was sampled from a man aged 18 to 30 in good health. Some clones in this sample may be carry-over from other donors' samples. The CDR3 protein is CATSQTGDGYTF. The CDR3 bases are TGTGCCACCAGCCAGACAGGGGATGGCTACACCTTC.